What follows describes a single T cell receptor beta chain. The CDR3 sequence is 14 residues long. Germline V gives CDR1 KGHSH, CDR2 LQKENI. With 2 bases removed from V and 5 bases from J, the gap between germline ends came to 12 bases. Every subset's genomic DNA went evenly onto several immunoSEQ plates. Sequenced by immunoSEQ multiplex PCR; TCRdb stores in-frame clones only, minus some. This table holds more than 2,000,000 clones, just over 90% found once. The data stem from a study of shared clonotypes between healthy human individuals. V usage is TRBV18 and J usage is TRBJ2-5; D might be TRBD2 (5 bases). The origin of this receptor is a man younger than 35 in good health. The sample consisted of naive CD4+ T cells sorted from blood. This sample's subset: CD45RA+ positively selected. The CDR3 region is CASSPRSGEETQYF. In DNA, the CDR3 is TGTGCCAGCTCACCAAGATCCGGGGAGGAGACCCAGTACTTC.